There are a few counts of the clone carrying this TCR beta chain. Its target is not known. Germline V gives CDR1 SGHNT, CDR2 YENEEA. Germline trimming cut 5 bases from V and 10 bases from J; bases unmatched to any gene: 7. The CDR3 has 13 residues. This entry is derived from a study of cytomegalovirus exposure and HLA in healthy donors. Looking at the study overall: Some 85 million unique TCRs, all from HLA-typed donors, were included in an early release of the data. The study, taken as a whole, reports: Reports described diagnosis of cytomegalovirus status by the classifier as highly specific and sensitive.

PCR involved 60 Vbeta and 13 Jbeta primers. TCRdb's table, derived via immunoSEQ multiplex PCR, lists solely in-frame clones and lacks some. The sample has some 120,000 clones; roughly 86% are singletons. Sequencing was carried out using PBMCs. The clonotype originates from a man aged 18 to 30 in good health and CMV-seronegative. This chain joins TRBV11-3 and TRBJ1-1; 10 bases are shared with TRBD1. The CDR3 here is CASSPGQGVGAFF. The DNA of the CDR3 is TGTGCCAGCAGCCCAGGACAGGGGGTGGGAGCTTTCTTT.